The entry below gives a single TCR beta chain sequence along with its context. Regarding donors, all were healthy bone marrow donors. The data are from a study of cytomegalovirus exposure and HLA in healthy donors. The study ran its PCR with 60 Vbeta and 13 Jbeta primers. As originally analysed: Later work found around 72 million unique TCR beta chains, with 9.5 million to 14 million shared. Sequenced by immunoSEQ multiplex PCR; TCRdb stores in-frame clones only, minus some. The V and J calls and the clone size are those of that table, but D and trimming were determined from the DNA. The sample has approximately 210,000 clones, about 83% seen once; the top ten hold about 10%. Sequences were obtained from PBMCs. The sequence was collected from a woman between 45 and 65 years old in good health and CMV-seropositive.

CDR3 DNA sequence: TGTGCCAGCAGCTTAGACAGACAGGGCACCTATAATTCACCCCTCCACTTT. Translating gives CASSLDRQGTYNSPLHF. The J gene is TRBJ1-6, the V gene TRBV11-3; TRBD1 aligns across 7 bases. V lost 0 bases and J lost 2; bases outside the gene matches: 4. CDR1 is SGHNT and CDR2 is YENEEA in the germline V gene. The CDR3 runs 17 residues.